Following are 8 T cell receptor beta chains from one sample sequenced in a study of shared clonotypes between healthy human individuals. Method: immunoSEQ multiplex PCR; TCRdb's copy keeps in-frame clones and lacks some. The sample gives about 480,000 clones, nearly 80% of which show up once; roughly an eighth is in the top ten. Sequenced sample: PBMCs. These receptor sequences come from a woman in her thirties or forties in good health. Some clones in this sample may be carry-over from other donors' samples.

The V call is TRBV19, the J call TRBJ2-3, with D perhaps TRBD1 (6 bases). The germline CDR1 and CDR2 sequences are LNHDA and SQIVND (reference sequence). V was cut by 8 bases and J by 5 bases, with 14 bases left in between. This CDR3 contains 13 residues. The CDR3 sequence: CASGSGGRDTQYF. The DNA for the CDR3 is TGTGCCAGTGGTAGTGGGGGCCGAGATACGCAGTATTTT.

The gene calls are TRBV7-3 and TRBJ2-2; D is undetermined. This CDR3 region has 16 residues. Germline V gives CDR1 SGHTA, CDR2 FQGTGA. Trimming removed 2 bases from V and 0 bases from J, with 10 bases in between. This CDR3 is CASSLGQFANTGELFF. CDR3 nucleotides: TGTGCCAGCAGCTTAGGGCAGTTCGCGAACACCGGGGAGCTGTTTTTT.

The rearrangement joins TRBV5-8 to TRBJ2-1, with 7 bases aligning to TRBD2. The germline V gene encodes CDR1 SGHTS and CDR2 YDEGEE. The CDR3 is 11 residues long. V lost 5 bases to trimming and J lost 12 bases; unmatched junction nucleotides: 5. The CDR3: CASRGGSWQFF. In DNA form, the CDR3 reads TGTGCCAGCAGGGGCGGGAGTTGGCAGTTCTTC.

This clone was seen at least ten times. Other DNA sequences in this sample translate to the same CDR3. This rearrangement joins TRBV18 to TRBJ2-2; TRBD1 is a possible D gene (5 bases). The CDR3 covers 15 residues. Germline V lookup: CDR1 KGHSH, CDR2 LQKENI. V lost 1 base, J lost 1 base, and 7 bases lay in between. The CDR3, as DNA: TGTGCCAGCTCACCACGGGGCAGGAACACCGGGGAGCTGTTTTTT. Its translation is CASSPRGRNTGELFF.

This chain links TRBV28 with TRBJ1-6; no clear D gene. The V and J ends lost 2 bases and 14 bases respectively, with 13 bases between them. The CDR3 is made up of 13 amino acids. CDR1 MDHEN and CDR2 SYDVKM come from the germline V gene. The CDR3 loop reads CASSLLAGRALHF. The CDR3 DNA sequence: TGTGCCAGCAGTTTACTGGCCGGTCGGGCCCTCCACTTT.

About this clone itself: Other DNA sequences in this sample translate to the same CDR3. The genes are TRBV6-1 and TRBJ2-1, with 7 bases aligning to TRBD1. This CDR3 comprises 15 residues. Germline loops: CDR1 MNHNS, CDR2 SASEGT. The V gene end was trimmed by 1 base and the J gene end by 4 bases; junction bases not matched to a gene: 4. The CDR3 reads CASSEDGTDYNEQFF. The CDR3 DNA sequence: TGTGCCAGCAGTGAAGATGGGACAGATTACAATGAGCAGTTCTTC.

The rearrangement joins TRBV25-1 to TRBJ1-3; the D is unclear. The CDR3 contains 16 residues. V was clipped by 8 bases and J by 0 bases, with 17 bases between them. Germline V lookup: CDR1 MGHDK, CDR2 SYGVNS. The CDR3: CASGRGGPHSGNTIYF. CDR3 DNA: TGTGCCAGCGGACGAGGAGGGCCTCACTCTGGAAACACCATATATTTT.

CDR3 sequence (DNA): TGCGCCAGCACCCCCTCTAGAGTGGGAGAGGAGACCCAGTACTTC. As protein: CASTPSRVGEETQYF. V gene TRBV4-1 combines with J gene TRBJ2-5; TRBD2 is a possible D gene (5 bases). The CDR3 is made up of 15 amino acids. In germline, CDR1 is MGHRA, CDR2 YSYEKL. Trimming removed 7 bases from V and 5 bases from J, with 20 bases in between.